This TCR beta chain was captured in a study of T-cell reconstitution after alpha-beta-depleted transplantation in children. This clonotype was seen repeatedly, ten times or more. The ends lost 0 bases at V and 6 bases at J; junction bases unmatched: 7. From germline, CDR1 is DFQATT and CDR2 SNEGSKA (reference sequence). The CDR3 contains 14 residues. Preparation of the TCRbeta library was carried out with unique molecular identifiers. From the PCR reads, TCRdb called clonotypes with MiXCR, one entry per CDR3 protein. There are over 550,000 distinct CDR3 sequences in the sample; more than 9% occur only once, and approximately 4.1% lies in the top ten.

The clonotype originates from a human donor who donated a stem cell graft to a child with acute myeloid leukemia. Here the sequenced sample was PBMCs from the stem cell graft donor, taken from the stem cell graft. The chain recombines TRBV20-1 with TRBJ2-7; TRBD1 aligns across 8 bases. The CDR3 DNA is TGCAGTGCTAGAGATCCCCGGACAGGGCGCGAGCAGTACTTC. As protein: CSARDPRTGREQYF.